This T cell receptor beta chain was profiled in a study of control samples from healthy donors and cancer patients. Clones were read by immunoSEQ multiplex PCR, and TCRdb kept only the in-frame ones, dropping some. Counted here are 70,000 to 90,000 clones, about 93% occurring once; the ten biggest clones make up approximately 4.8%. The CDR3 consists of 17 residues. Germline V CDR1 and CDR2: SGHVS, FNYEAQ. V gave up 5 bases and J gave up 4 bases; unmatched junction bases: 14. The sequence came from a woman aged 18-29 years in good health. Sequenced: blood. The chain couples TRBV7-6 to TRBJ2-7; 10 bases fit TRBD1. The CDR3 loop is CASSGAGTGARTYEQYF. The CDR3 coding sequence is TGTGCCAGCAGCGGAGCCGGGACAGGGGCGAGGACTTACGAGCAGTACTTC.